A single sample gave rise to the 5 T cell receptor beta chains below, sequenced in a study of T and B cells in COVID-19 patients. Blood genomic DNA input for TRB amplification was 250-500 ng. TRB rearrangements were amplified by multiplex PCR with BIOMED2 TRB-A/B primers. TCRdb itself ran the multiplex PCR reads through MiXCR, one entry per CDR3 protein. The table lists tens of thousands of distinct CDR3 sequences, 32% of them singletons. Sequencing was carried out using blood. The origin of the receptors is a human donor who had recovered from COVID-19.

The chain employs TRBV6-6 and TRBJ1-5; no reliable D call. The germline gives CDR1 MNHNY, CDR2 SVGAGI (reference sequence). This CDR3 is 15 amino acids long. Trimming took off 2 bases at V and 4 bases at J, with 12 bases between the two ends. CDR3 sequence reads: CASSYRQVLNQPQHF. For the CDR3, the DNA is TGTGCCAGCAGTTACCGGCAGGTCCTAAATCAGCCCCAGCATTTT.

The CDR3: CASSVAGTGYTF. DNA for the CDR3: TGTGCCAGCAGTGTCGCAGGGACTGGCTACACCTTC. V and J are TRBV6-1 and TRBJ1-2; possible D gene TRBD1, 5 bases. Germline V lookup: CDR1 MNHNS, CDR2 SASEGT. V was cut by 4 bases and J by 7 bases, with 10 bases left in between. The CDR3 loop spans 12 amino acids.

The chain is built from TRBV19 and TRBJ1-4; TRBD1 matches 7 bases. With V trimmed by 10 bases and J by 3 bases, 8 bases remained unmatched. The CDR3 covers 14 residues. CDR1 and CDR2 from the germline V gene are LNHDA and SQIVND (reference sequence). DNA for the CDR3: TGTGCCACAACACAGGGGTGTCCTAATGAAAAACTGTTTTTT. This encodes CATTQGCPNEKLFF.

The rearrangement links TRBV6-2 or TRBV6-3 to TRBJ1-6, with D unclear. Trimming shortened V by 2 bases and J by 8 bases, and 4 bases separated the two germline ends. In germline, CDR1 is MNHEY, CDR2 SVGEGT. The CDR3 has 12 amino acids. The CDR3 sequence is CASSYEDSPLHF. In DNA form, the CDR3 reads TGTGCCAGCAGTTACGAGGATTCACCCCTCCACTTT.

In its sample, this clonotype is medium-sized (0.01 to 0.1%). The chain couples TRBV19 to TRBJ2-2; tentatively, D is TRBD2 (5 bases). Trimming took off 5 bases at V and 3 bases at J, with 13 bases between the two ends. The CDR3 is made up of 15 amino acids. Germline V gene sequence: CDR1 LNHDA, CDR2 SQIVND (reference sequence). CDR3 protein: CASSASRRYTGELFF. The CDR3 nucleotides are TGTGCCAGTAGTGCTTCGAGGAGGTACACCGGGGAGCTGTTTTTT. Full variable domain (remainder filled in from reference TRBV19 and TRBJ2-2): DGGITQSPKYLFRKEGQNVTLSCEQNLNHDAMYWYRQDPGQGLRLIYYSQIVNDFQKGDIAEGYSVSREKKESFPLTVTSAQKNPTAFYLCASSASRRYTGELFFGEGSRLTVL.